This T cell receptor beta chain comes out of a study of T cell responses to AZD1222 COVID-19 vaccine. Study-level points and caveats: Clonal diversity may have been underestimated, and the donors were mostly white British, with more females than males. Spike as a whole was targeted by vaccine-associated CD4 TCRs, dominant at 160-218 and 743-854. Reports say nearly half of spike-specific TCRs go after unmutated variant regions.

The protocol was immunoSEQ multiplex PCR, while the TCRdb copy is restricted to in-frame clones and leaves out a portion. The table includes about 180,000 clones, almost 90% detected once. For this clone: What it binds is not known.

Per germline, CDR1 MNHEY and CDR2 SMNVEV (reference sequence). The CDR3 spans 12 residues. V lost 8 bases, J lost 0 bases, and 8 bases lay in between. This TCR came from an adult in good health. J is TRBJ2-7 and V is TRBV27; the D gene is possibly TRBD1 (7 bases). The input for sequencing was peripheral blood, taken on day 0 of AZD1222 vaccination. The DNA of the CDR3 is TGTGCCAGCCAGGGGGGCTCCTACGAGCAGTACTTC. As protein: CASQGGSYEQYF.